This T cell receptor beta chain was recovered during a study of neurological immune-mediated disorders. Study-level results: A possible signature appeared as one related-CDR3 cluster, in which phylogenetic grouping placed the repertoires of 18 of 34 multiple sclerosis patients. The greatest TCR clonal expansion appeared in HTLV-1-associated myelopathy and the smallest, falling below healthy controls, in multiple sclerosis.

This clonotype was recorded at least ten times. Its specificity is not known. By 5'RACE with 10-nucleotide random UMIs, the cDNA was made. A single run covered 15-18 subjects with over 190 million TCR-beta sequences. Each CDR3 protein gets one entry after TCRdb re-called the 5' RACE reads with MiXCR. This sample has roughly 52,000 distinct CDR3 sequences, with roughly 3.8% found just once. The CDR3 contains 14 residues. V shed 5 bases and J 2 bases; nucleotides not matched to a gene: 1. CDR1 is MNHEY, CDR2 SVGEGT, per germline. This clonotype was obtained from a man aged 55-75 years with multiple sclerosis. Specimen: PBMCs. V is TRBV6-2 or TRBV6-3 and J is TRBJ2-7; TRBD2 matches 12 bases. Here the CDR3 DNA reads TGTGCCAGCAGTCTAGCGGGAGGGCCCTACGAGCAGTACTTC. This translates into CASSLAGGPYEQYF.